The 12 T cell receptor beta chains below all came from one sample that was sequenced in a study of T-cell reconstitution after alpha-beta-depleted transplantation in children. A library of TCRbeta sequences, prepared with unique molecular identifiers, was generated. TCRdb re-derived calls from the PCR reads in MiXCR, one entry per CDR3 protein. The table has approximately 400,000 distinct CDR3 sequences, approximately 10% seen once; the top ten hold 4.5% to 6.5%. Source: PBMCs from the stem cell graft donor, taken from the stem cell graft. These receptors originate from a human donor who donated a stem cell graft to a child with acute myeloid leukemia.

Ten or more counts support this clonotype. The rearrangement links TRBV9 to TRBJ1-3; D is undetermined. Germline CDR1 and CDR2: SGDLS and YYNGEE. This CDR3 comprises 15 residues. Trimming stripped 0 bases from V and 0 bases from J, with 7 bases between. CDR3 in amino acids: CASSVGGSSGNTIYF. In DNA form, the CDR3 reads TGTGCCAGCAGCGTAGGCGGGAGCTCTGGAAACACCATATATTTT.

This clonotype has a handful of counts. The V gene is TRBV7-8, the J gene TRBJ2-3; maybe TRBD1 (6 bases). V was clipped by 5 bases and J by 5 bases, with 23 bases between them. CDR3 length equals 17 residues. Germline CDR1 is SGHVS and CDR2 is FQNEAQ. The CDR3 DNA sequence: TGTGCCAGCAGCAGGAAACAGGGACCGGGATCGGGAGATACGCAGTATTTT. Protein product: CASSRKQGPGSGDTQYF.

CDR3 region: CATSSLTGPFGTDTQYF. The CDR3 DNA sequence: TGTGCCACCAGCAGCCTGACAGGGCCGTTTGGCACAGATACGCAGTATTTT. This chain uses TRBV15 with TRBJ2-3, with 7 bases lining up with TRBD1. This CDR3 is built from 17 residues. J gave up 1 base and V 3 bases, and 10 bases lay outside the gene matches. Germline V gene data show CDR1 as LNHNV and CDR2 as YYDKDF (reference sequence).

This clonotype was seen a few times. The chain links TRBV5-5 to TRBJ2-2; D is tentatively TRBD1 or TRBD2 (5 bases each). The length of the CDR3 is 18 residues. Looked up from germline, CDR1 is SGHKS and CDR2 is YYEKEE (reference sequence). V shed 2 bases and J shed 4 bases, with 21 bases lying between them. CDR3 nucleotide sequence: TGTGCCAGCAGCTTAGCCCCACCGGGACGAGACCCCACCGGGGAGCTGTTTTTT. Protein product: CASSLAPPGRDPTGELFF.

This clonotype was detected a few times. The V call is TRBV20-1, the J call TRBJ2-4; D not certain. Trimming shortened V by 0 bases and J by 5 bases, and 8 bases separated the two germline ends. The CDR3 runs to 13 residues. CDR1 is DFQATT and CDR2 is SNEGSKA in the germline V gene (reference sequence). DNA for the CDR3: TGCAGTGCTAGAGATCACAGCCAAAACATTCAGTACTTC. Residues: CSARDHSQNIQYF.

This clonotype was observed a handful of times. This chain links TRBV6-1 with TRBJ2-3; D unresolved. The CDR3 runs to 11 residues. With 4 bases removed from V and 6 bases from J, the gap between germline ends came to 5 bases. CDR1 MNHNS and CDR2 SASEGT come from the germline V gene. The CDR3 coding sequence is TGTGCCAGCAGTGCCGAGGATACGCAGTATTTT. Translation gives CASSAEDTQYF.

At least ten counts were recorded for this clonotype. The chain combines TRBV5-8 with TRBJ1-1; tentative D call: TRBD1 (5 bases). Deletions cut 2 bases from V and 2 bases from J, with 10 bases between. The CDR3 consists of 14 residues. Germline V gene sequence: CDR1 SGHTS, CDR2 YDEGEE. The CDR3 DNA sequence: TGTGCCAGCAGCTTCTGGAGGGGAAACACTGAAGCTTTCTTT. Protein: CASSFWRGNTEAFF.

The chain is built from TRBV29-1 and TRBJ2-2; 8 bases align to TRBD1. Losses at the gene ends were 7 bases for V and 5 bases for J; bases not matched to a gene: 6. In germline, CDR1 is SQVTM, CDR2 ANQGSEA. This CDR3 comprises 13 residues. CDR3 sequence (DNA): TGCAGCGGAAACAGGGGGTCGACCGGGGAGCTGTTTTTT. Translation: CSGNRGSTGELFF.

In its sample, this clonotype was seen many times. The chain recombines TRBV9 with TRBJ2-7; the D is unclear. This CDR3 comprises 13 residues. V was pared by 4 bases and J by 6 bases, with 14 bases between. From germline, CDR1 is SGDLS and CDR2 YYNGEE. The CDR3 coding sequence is TGTGCCAGCAGCTTCGGAGACGGTTCCGAGCAGTACGTC. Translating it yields CASSFGDGSEQYV.

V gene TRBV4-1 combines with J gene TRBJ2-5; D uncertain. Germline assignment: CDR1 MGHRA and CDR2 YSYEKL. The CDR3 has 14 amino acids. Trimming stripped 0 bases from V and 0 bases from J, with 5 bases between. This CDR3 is CASSQEANQETQYF. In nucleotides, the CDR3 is TGCGCCAGCAGCCAAGAGGCCAACCAAGAGACCCAGTACTTC.

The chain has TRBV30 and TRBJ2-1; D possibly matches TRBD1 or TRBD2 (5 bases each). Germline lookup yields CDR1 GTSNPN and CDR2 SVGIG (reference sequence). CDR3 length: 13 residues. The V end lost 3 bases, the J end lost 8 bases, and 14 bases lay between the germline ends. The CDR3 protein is CAWSGAQRDEQFF. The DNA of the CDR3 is TGTGCCTGGAGCGGGGCCCAGAGGGATGAGCAGTTCTTC.

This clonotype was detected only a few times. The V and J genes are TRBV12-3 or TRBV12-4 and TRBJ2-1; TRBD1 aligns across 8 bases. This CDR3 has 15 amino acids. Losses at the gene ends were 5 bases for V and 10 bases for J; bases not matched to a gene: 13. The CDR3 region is CASSPGGAGNLEQFF. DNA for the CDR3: TGTGCCAGCAGTCCAGGGGGCGCGGGGAATTTGGAGCAGTTCTTC.